The 15 T cell receptor beta chains below come from one sample, sequenced in a study of regulatory T cells in long-lasting Graves disease. iRepertoire HTBI primers and Arm-PCR of CDR3 regions built TCR beta libraries. TCRdb used MiXCR to reprocess the multiplex PCR reads, holding one entry per CDR3 protein. Found here are 500,000 to 700,000 distinct CDR3 sequences, 30% of them singletons; the top ten hold roughly 46%. Sample time point: persistent/refractory GD, antithyroid drugs over 5 years with positive TRAb. The TCR library was made from RNA that had been extracted from PBMCs in TRIzol. Sequencing was performed on peripheral blood mononuclear cells (PBMCs), taken when the disease was refractory, from a patient treated with antithyroid drugs. These receptors were obtained from a female donor with Graves disease.

This clonotype has just a few counts. The chain uses TRBV6-9 and TRBJ2-7; no definite D call. V lost 3 bases and J 2 bases, leaving 8 bases between the germline ends. CDR1 is MNHGY, CDR2 SVAAGI, per germline. The CDR3 totals 13 residues. The CDR3 region has the DNA TGTGCCAGCAGTTACGGCCCAACCTACGAGCAGTACTTC. Protein product: CASSYGPTYEQYF.

The chain carries TRBV4-1 and TRBJ2-5; TRBD1 might be the D (5 bases). The germline V gene has CDR1 MGHRA and CDR2 YSYEKL. This CDR3 spans 16 amino acids. V dropped 4 bases and J dropped 2 bases, with 17 bases sitting between them. Here the CDR3 reads CASSPSLPRQQETQYF. CDR3 bases: TGCGCCAGCAGCCCCAGCCTTCCTAGACAGCAAGAGACCCAGTACTTC.

On this clonotype: The junction and the germline gene differ at one end; a read error may be behind it. V is TRBV28 and J is TRBJ1-5; D is possibly TRBD1 (6 bases). The CDR3 has 15 amino acids. Per germline, CDR1 MDHEN and CDR2 SYDVKM. The CDR3 region is CASALTGNSNQPHHF. The CDR3, as DNA: TGTGCCAGCGCCCTAACAGGGAACAGCAATCAGCCCCACCATTTT.

This clonotype came up a few times. This chain uses TRBV3-1 with TRBJ2-7, with TRBD1 matching over 8 bases. Per the germline V gene, CDR1 is LGHDT and CDR2 is YNNKEL (reference sequence). Trimming at V came to 6 bases and at J to 5 bases, leaving 6 bases not matched to a gene. This CDR3 spans 13 amino acids. This CDR3 reads CASRTGTGDEQYF. The CDR3 coding sequence is TGTGCCAGCAGAACCGGGACAGGAGACGAGCAGTACTTC.

This clonotype was seen a handful of times. V is TRBV3-1 and J is TRBJ1-5; D is uncertain. The CDR3 is made up of 15 amino acids. Trimming took off 1 base at V and 0 bases at J, with 7 bases between the two ends. Germline V CDR1 and CDR2: LGHDT, YNNKEL (reference sequence). Here the CDR3 DNA reads TGTGCCAGCAGCCAAGGAGGGTATAGCAATCAGCCCCAGCATTTT. This encodes CASSQGGYSNQPQHF.

The V gene is TRBV6-1, the J gene TRBJ1-6; D call uncertain. The CDR3 runs to 13 residues. The germline V and J ends were trimmed by 8 bases and 10 bases, with 15 bases remaining between them. CDR1 and CDR2 from the germline V gene are MNHNS and SASEGT. DNA of the CDR3: TGTGCCAGCCCGAAGGGCTTCGGATCACCCCTCCACTTT. This sequence encodes CASPKGFGSPLHF.

This rearrangement joins TRBV7-9 to TRBJ2-2, with a possible D match to TRBD2 (6 bases). Trimming shortened V by 11 bases and J by 0 bases, and 13 bases separated the two germline ends. The CDR3 length is 14 residues. Germline CDR1 reads SEHNR; CDR2 reads FQNEAQ (reference sequence). The chain's CDR3 is CASGVSANTGELFF. DNA for the CDR3: TGTGCCTCGGGGGTCAGCGCGAACACCGGGGAGCTGTTTTTT.

This clonotype was detected ten times or more. The chain is built from TRBV11-2 and TRBJ1-1; D perhaps matches TRBD1 (5 bases). The CDR3 length is 13 residues. CDR1 is SGHAT, CDR2 FQNNGV, per germline. The germline V and J ends were trimmed by 6 bases and 4 bases, with 12 bases remaining between them. Here the CDR3 reads CASRYTGSTEAFF. The DNA of the CDR3 is TGTGCCAGCAGGTATACAGGATCCACTGAAGCTTTCTTT.

This clonotype was detected only once. Sequence at one end of the junction differs from germline and may be a read error. The chain links TRBV7-9 to TRBJ1-1, with TRBD1 as a possible D gene (6 bases). Germline CDR1 reads SEHNR; CDR2 reads FQNEAQ (reference sequence). The CDR3 is 13 residues long. CDR3 loop: CASSPSRDTGAFF. CDR3 in DNA: TGTGCCAGCAGCCCCAGCAGGGACACTGGAGCTTTCTTT.

V gene TRBV7-9 combines with J gene TRBJ1-4; TRBD1 might be the D (6 bases). Germline V gene lookup returns CDR1 SEHNR and CDR2 FQNEAQ (reference sequence). The V end lost 5 bases, the J end lost 0 bases, and 10 bases lay between the germline ends. The CDR3 is made up of 15 amino acids. CDR3 DNA sequence: TGTGCCAGCAGCAAGACAGGTGCAACTAATGAAAAACTGTTTTTT. Translating it yields CASSKTGATNEKLFF.

This clonotype has more than one count but fewer than ten. The chain uses TRBV20-1 and TRBJ2-7, with D hard to call. The CDR3 runs to 15 residues. V was trimmed by 1 base and J by 0 bases, leaving 13 bases between them. CDR1 is DFQATT, CDR2 SNEGSKA, per germline (reference sequence). The CDR3 DNA sequence: TGCAGTGCTAGAGCAAACGGGTTGAGCTCCTACGAGCAGTACTTC. Its protein is CSARANGLSSYEQYF.

This clonotype has just a few counts. As the CDR3 is not closed by the conserved phenylalanine or tryptophan, this likely results from a read error. It is unclear where the CDR3 begins or ends on the DNA, so no DNA is shown, and the CDR3 is as TCRdb lists it. The CDR3 spells CASSLQEL. This chain uses TRBV7-9 with TRBJ1-2. From its first to its last residue, the CDR3 has 8 amino acids. Germline V gives CDR1 SEHNR, CDR2 FQNEAQ (reference sequence).

A few counts support this clonotype. The rearrangement uses TRBV20-1 and TRBJ2-7; tentatively, D is TRBD2 (7 bases). Trimming cost V 5 bases and J 0 bases, with 17 bases left between them. CDR3 size: 15 residues. Germline V gene data show CDR1 as DFQATT and CDR2 as SNEGSKA (reference sequence). The CDR3, as DNA: TGCAGTGCTGGGGGGGGCGGGCGCTCCTCCTACGAGCAGTACTTC. It specifies CSAGGGGRSSYEQYF.

The table lists this clonotype with a few counts. The CDR3 DNA is TGTGCCAGCAGACCCCGGGGCCCTAATGAAAAACTGTTTTTT. This codes for CASRPRGPNEKLFF. The chain uses TRBV12-3 or TRBV12-4 and TRBJ1-4; D is perhaps TRBD1 (5 bases). The V gene lost 6 bases and the J gene lost 3 bases, with 11 bases spanning the gap. This CDR3 spans 14 amino acids.

A note on this clonotype: This sequence may be a read error, since a much larger clone differs from it by one base. The rearrangement uses TRBV27 and TRBJ1-1; perhaps TRBD1 as D (5 bases). Germline CDR1 reads MNHEY; CDR2 reads SMNVEV (reference sequence). The V and J ends lost 3 bases and 4 bases respectively, with 9 bases between them. The CDR3 spans 13 residues. The CDR3 DNA reads TGTGCCAGCAGTTTCAGGGTGGCCACTGAAGCTTTCTTT. It yields the protein CASSFRVATEAFF.